The 31 T cell receptor beta chains listed next were all sequenced from one sample in a study of T cells after yellow fever vaccination. Via MiXCR, TCRdb re-called the 5' RACE reads, giving one row per CDR3 protein. The table shows about 300,000 distinct CDR3 sequences, with roughly 8.7% occurring only once. This material consisted of CD4+ T cells sorted from PBMCs, taken 5 days after the yellow fever booster vaccination. These receptors originate from a man between 18 and 29 years old who received the YFV17D yellow fever vaccine.

This clonotype appeared a few times. The chain is built from TRBV6-1 and TRBJ1-1, with D possibly TRBD1 on 5 matching bases. CDR1 MNHNS and CDR2 SASEGT come from the germline V gene. The CDR3 is made up of 12 amino acids. V was clipped by 11 bases and J by 3 bases, with 13 bases between them. The DNA for the CDR3 is TGTGCCGGGTCCGTGGGGGACACTGAAGCTTTCTTT. Encoded protein: CAGSVGDTEAFF.

V usage is TRBV7-2 and J usage is TRBJ1-3; TRBD1 might be the D (5 bases). Trimming removed 5 bases from V and 0 bases from J, with 17 bases in between. The CDR3 contains 17 residues. CDR1 is SGHTA and CDR2 is FQGNSA in the germline V gene. This CDR3 is CASSLWGGTGSGNTIYF. The CDR3 bases are TGTGCCAGCAGCCTGTGGGGGGGGACGGGCTCTGGAAACACCATATATTTT.

This clonotype has a handful of counts. The CDR3 nucleotides read TGTGCCAGCAGCTTAGGTGGGGGTAGAAGTTCACCCCTCCACTTT. It specifies CASSLGGGRSSPLHF. V usage is TRBV7-3 and J usage is TRBJ1-6, with D maybe TRBD1 (5 bases). The germline V gene has CDR1 SGHTA and CDR2 FQGTGA. Deletions cut 2 bases from V and 9 bases from J, with 14 bases between. This CDR3 comprises 15 residues.

This clonotype was detected only a few times. CDR3 in DNA: TGTGCCAGCAGTTGGGGACTAGCGTATACGCAGTATTTT. Protein: CASSWGLAYTQYF. This sequence joins TRBV12-3 or TRBV12-4 and TRBJ2-3, with 10 bases lining up with TRBD2. Germline trimming cut 4 bases from V and 7 bases from J; bases unmatched to any gene: 2. The CDR3 length is 13 residues.

The chain employs TRBV6-5 and TRBJ1-1, with a weak D call TRBD1 (5 bases). Germline values: CDR1 MNHEY, CDR2 SVGAGI. Between the trimmed V and J ends, which lost 10 bases and 7 bases, there was a span of 16 bases. The CDR3 sequence is 12 residues long. The CDR3 protein is CATGTGGVEAFF. The CDR3 coding sequence is TGTGCCACCGGGACGGGGGGGGTTGAAGCTTTCTTT.

This clonotype has just a few counts. V is TRBV7-9 and J is TRBJ1-3, with D maybe TRBD1 (6 bases). V dropped 8 bases and J dropped 2 bases, with 19 bases sitting between them. The CDR3 has 16 residues. CDR1 is SEHNR and CDR2 is FQNEAQ in the germline V gene (reference sequence). The CDR3 region is CASQISGGATGNTIYF. DNA for the CDR3: TGTGCCAGCCAAATAAGCGGGGGGGCAACTGGAAACACCATATATTTT.

The chain has TRBV19 and TRBJ2-5; perhaps TRBD2 as D (6 bases). Deletions cut 10 bases from V and 5 bases from J, with 20 bases between. CDR1 and CDR2 (germline): LNHDA, SQIVND (reference sequence). The CDR3 contains 14 residues. This chain's CDR3 is CATGRAGSRETQYF. Written as DNA, the CDR3 is TGTGCCACCGGGCGGGCGGGGTCGCGGGAGACCCAGTACTTC.

There are a few counts of this clonotype. The gene calls are TRBV12-3 or TRBV12-4 and TRBJ2-7; 9 positions agree with TRBD1. The CDR3 totals 18 residues. V lost 5 bases to trimming and J lost 0 bases; unmatched junction nucleotides: 14. DNA for the CDR3: TGTGCCAGCAGTCCCCTCCGATCCGGGACAGGGAGCTCCTACGAGCAGTACTTC. It translates to CASSPLRSGTGSSYEQYF.

In this sample, this clonotype turned up many times. This chain links TRBV7-2 with TRBJ1-3; D not certain. Germline V gene data show CDR1 as SGHTA and CDR2 as FQGNSA. This CDR3 contains 15 residues. The V end lost 5 bases, the J end lost 7 bases, and 18 bases lay between the germline ends. CDR3 nucleotides: TGTGCCAGCAGCCTATCGACTCGACCGGGGAACACCATATATTTT. Translated: CASSLSTRPGNTIYF.

This clonotype has only a few counts. V is TRBV14 and J is TRBJ1-1; 11 nucleotides align to TRBD1. CDR3 length: 18 amino acids. The germline gives CDR1 SGHDN, CDR2 FVKESK. With V trimmed by 1 base and J by 4 bases, 11 bases remained unmatched. This CDR3 is CASSQVLLGDRGSTEAFF. The CDR3, as DNA: TGTGCCAGCAGCCAAGTGCTACTGGGGGACAGGGGGTCCACTGAAGCTTTCTTT.

This clonotype was seen more than once but under ten times. The V call is TRBV4-2, the J call TRBJ1-1; D is ambiguous. CDR1 LGHNA and CDR2 YNFKEQ come from the germline V gene. The ends were cut back, 8 bases at V and 6 bases at J, with 19 bases in the middle. There are 14 residues in the CDR3. The DNA for the CDR3 is TGTGCCAGCGCCCCCAGCGAGGGTCGGGCTGAAGCTTTCTTT. Its translation: CASAPSEGRAEAFF.

The V and J genes are TRBV6-5 and TRBJ1-2; the D is unclear. Germline lookup yields CDR1 MNHEY and CDR2 SVGAGI. Trimming shortened V by 10 bases and J by 0 bases, and 12 bases separated the two germline ends. CDR3 length equals 13 residues. CDR3 protein: CATFDGANYGYTF. In DNA, the CDR3 is TGTGCCACCTTTGACGGAGCTAACTATGGCTACACCTTC.

The V gene is TRBV28, the J gene TRBJ2-1, with D tentatively TRBD2 (5 bases). The CDR3 consists of 16 residues. Germline CDR1 reads MDHEN; CDR2 reads SYDVKM. V was shortened by 3 bases and J by 14 bases, with 26 bases between the two germline ends. The CDR3 DNA reads as TGTGCCAGCAGTTTGCCCTCGGGGAACGCAGCCCCCGCAAAGTTCTTC. It yields the protein CASSLPSGNAAPAKFF.

This clonotype has more than one count but fewer than ten. This chain uses TRBV6-2 or TRBV6-3 with TRBJ2-3; D is ambiguous. This CDR3 spans 13 amino acids. V was pared by 2 bases and J by 3 bases, with 6 bases between. CDR1 MNHEY and CDR2 SVGEGT come from the germline V gene. DNA of the CDR3: TGTGCCAGCAGTTACAAACTAACAGATACGCAGTATTTT. This sequence encodes CASSYKLTDTQYF.

V is TRBV3-1 and J is TRBJ2-3; no firm D call. This CDR3 is 13 amino acids long. In germline, CDR1 is LGHDT, CDR2 YNNKEL (reference sequence). V was cut by 4 bases and J by 6 bases, with 11 bases left in between. As DNA, the CDR3 is TGTGCCAGCAGCCCGTTGTCAAGGGATACGCAGTATTTT. It encodes CASSPLSRDTQYF.

This clonotype showed up just a few times. The chain employs TRBV5-8 and TRBJ2-5; 7 bases agree with TRBD1. CDR3 size: 15 residues. The trim removed 0 bases at V and 3 bases at J, leaving 5 bases unmatched. Germline CDR1 is SGHTS and CDR2 is YDEGEE. CDR3 sequence: CASSLGGQWEETQYF. The CDR3 DNA sequence: TGTGCCAGCAGCTTGGGGGGACAGTGGGAAGAGACCCAGTACTTC.

The V and J genes are TRBV6-6 and TRBJ1-2; 7 bases fit TRBD1. After removal of 7 bases from V and 8 bases from J, the junction contained 13 bases not matched to a gene. The CDR3 is made up of 14 amino acids. From germline, CDR1 is MNHNY and CDR2 SVGAGI (reference sequence). This chain's CDR3 is CASTLDLTGLGYTF. As DNA, the CDR3 is TGTGCCAGCACCTTGGACTTGACAGGGTTAGGCTACACCTTC.

This clonotype has more than one count but fewer than ten. This chain joins TRBV6-5 and TRBJ2-1; TRBD1 is a possible D gene (5 bases). From germline, CDR1 is MNHEY and CDR2 SVGAGI. The CDR3 extends over 16 amino acids. The V gene lost 5 bases and the J gene lost 6 bases, with 20 bases spanning the gap. For the CDR3, the DNA is TGTGCCAGCAGTGAACAGGTAGTGCTTCGCGGCAATGAGCAGTTCTTC. Amino acids: CASSEQVVLRGNEQFF.

The rearrangement joins TRBV25-1 to TRBJ2-1; 12 bases match TRBD2. Germline CDR1 is MGHDK and CDR2 is SYGVNS. This CDR3 contains 18 residues. V trimming: 2 bases; J trimming: 5 bases; junction bases outside the gene matches: 10. CDR3 sequence (DNA): TGTGCCAGCAGTGAACGACTCCTACTAGCGGGGGGTCACAATGAGCAGTTCTTC. This sequence encodes CASSERLLLAGGHNEQFF. The full variable domain, its missing parts supplied by reference TRBV25-1 and TRBJ2-1, is EADIYQTPRYLVIGTGKKITLECSQTMGHDKMYWYQQDPGMELHLIHYSYGVNSTEKGDLSSESTVSRIRTEHFPLTLESARPSHTSQYLCASSERLLLAGGHNEQFFGPGTRLTVL.

This clonotype was counted at least ten times. V and J are TRBV7-3 and TRBJ2-1; D is uncertain. Germline V gene data show CDR1 as SGHTA and CDR2 as FQGTGA. Trimming stripped 8 bases from V and 7 bases from J, with 15 bases between. CDR3 length equals 13 residues. CDR3 sequence reads: CASQSPDTNEQFF. CDR3 coding DNA: TGTGCCAGCCAATCCCCGGATACTAATGAGCAGTTCTTC.

This clonotype was found a few times. The chain combines TRBV7-2 with TRBJ2-2, with 7 bases fitting TRBD1. CDR3 size: 17 residues. Per the germline V gene, CDR1 is SGHTA and CDR2 is FQGNSA. The V segment lost 5 bases and the J segment 0 bases; nucleotides outside the gene matches: 9. CDR3: CASSRRRGQTNTGELFF. CDR3 coding DNA: TGTGCCAGCAGCCGCCGCCGGGGACAGACGAACACCGGGGAGCTGTTTTTT.

Many counts were recorded for this clonotype. The chain links TRBV5-1 to TRBJ2-3; the D gene could be TRBD1 or TRBD2 (5 bases each). CDR3 length equals 14 residues. Per germline, CDR1 SGHRS and CDR2 YFSETQ. V shed 7 bases and J shed 2 bases, with 14 bases lying between them. CDR3 nucleotides: TGCGCCAGCGGATCCGGGACCTCCACAGATACGCAGTATTTT. Translated: CASGSGTSTDTQYF. Filled out from reference TRBV5-1 and TRBJ2-3, the complete variable domain reads KAGVTQTPRYLIKTRGQQVTLSCSPISGHRSVSWYQQTPGQGLQFLFEYFSETQRNKGNFPGRFSGRQFSNSRSEMNVSTLELGDSALYLCASGSGTSTDTQYFGPGTRLTVL.

The chain couples TRBV9 to TRBJ2-1, with TRBD2 matching over 10 bases. The CDR3 sequence is 15 residues long. The germline gives CDR1 SGDLS, CDR2 YYNGEE. With 5 bases clipped from V and 10 bases from J, the junction kept 12 bases outside the gene matches. The CDR3 loop reads CASSALAGEWGEQFF. Written as DNA, the CDR3 is TGTGCCAGCAGTGCCCTAGCGGGGGAGTGGGGGGAGCAGTTCTTC. The full variable domain, completed using reference TRBV9 and TRBJ2-1, is DSGVTQTPKHLITATGQRVTLRCSPRSGDLSVYWYQQSLDQGLQFLIQYYNGEERAKGNILERFSAQQFPDLHSELNLSSLELGDSALYFCASSALAGEWGEQFFGPGTRLTVL.

The chain uses TRBV10-3 and TRBJ2-3; D gene uncertain. Germline V lookup: CDR1 ENHRY, CDR2 SYGVKD. The CDR3 contains 14 residues. V gave up 7 bases and J gave up 0 bases, with 11 bases separating them. This CDR3 reads CAITGAPSTDTQYF. In DNA form, the CDR3 reads TGTGCCATCACAGGTGCCCCTAGCACAGATACGCAGTATTTT.

The chain employs TRBV6-1 and TRBJ1-4, with D possibly matching TRBD1 (6 bases). Germline V gene lookup returns CDR1 MNHNS and CDR2 SASEGT. Deletions cut 8 bases from V and 5 bases from J, with 15 bases between. This CDR3 is 14 amino acids long. CDR3 in amino acids: CASSPGALNEKLFF. The CDR3 DNA reads TGTGCCAGCTCTCCGGGGGCGCTGAATGAAAAACTGTTTTTT.

This clonotype has a single count. The V gene is TRBV6-5, the J gene TRBJ1-5; tentatively, D is TRBD1 (5 bases). The germline V gene has CDR1 MNHEY and CDR2 SVGAGI. V shed 5 bases and J shed 2 bases, with 13 bases lying between them. This CDR3 region has 15 residues. The CDR3 region has the DNA TGTGCCAGCAGTCAGGGTGGGGGAGGCAATCAGCCCCAGCATTTT. As protein: CASSQGGGGNQPQHF.

This clonotype was observed a few times. The chain links TRBV4-1 to TRBJ2-1, with 11 bases aligning to TRBD2. The CDR3 totals 16 residues. V shed 4 bases, J shed 9 bases, and the junction held 11 bases outside the gene matches. Germline V gene data show CDR1 as MGHRA and CDR2 as YSYEKL. The CDR3 protein is CASSPTSGGRGSEQFF. CDR3 in DNA: TGCGCCAGCAGCCCCACTAGCGGGGGACGAGGCAGTGAGCAGTTCTTC.

This clonotype came up a few times. The genes are TRBV3-1 and TRBJ2-3; TRBD2 might be the D (5 bases). Trimming shortened V by 3 bases and J by 5 bases, and 12 bases separated the two germline ends. This CDR3 is 14 amino acids long. The germline gives CDR1 LGHDT, CDR2 YNNKEL (reference sequence). CDR3 amino acids: CASSHWTVKDTQYF. The CDR3 bases are TGTGCCAGCAGCCACTGGACTGTGAAAGATACGCAGTATTTT.

V and J are TRBV19 and TRBJ1-2; 9 bases map to TRBD1. Germline trimming cut 10 bases from V and 2 bases from J; bases unmatched to any gene: 5. The germline V gene has CDR1 LNHDA and CDR2 SQIVND (reference sequence). The CDR3 runs 13 residues. The CDR3 DNA sequence: TGTGCCACCCTCGACAGGGGGAACTATGGCTACACCTTC. As protein: CATLDRGNYGYTF.

The chain couples TRBV19 to TRBJ1-5; D is unresolved. Trimming took off 7 bases at V and 6 bases at J, with 19 bases between the two ends. CDR3 length: 15 amino acids. The V gene's germline CDR1 is LNHDA and CDR2 SQIVND (reference sequence). The CDR3 is CASNILVGVLQPQHF. The CDR3 region has the DNA TGTGCCAGTAATATCTTGGTTGGCGTTCTTCAGCCCCAGCATTTT.

V and J are TRBV4-2 and TRBJ1-4; 7 nucleotides align to TRBD1. Germline CDR1 reads LGHNA; CDR2 reads YNFKEQ. V lost 5 bases and J lost 5; bases outside the gene matches: 8. This CDR3 has 15 residues. The CDR3 DNA reads as TGTGCCAGCAGCACCATGACAGGGAGCAATGAAAAACTGTTTTTT. This translates into CASSTMTGSNEKLFF.